This T cell receptor beta chain is drawn from a study of T cell repertoires in cytomegalovirus infection. Study-level background: An indication of both CMV infection and matching HLA type came from public TCR beta signatures.

Only a few counts were recorded for this clonotype. Its antigen is as yet unknown. Trimming cost V 5 bases and J 0 bases, with 15 bases left between them. The length of the CDR3 is 16 residues. Germline values: CDR1 MNHEY, CDR2 SMNVEV (reference sequence). TCRdb ran MiXCR on the reads and lists one entry per CDR3 protein. The data show about 78,000 distinct CDR3 sequences, with roughly 39% seen just once and approximately 95% held by the top ten. This receptor was identified in a human donor in good health (CMV status not recorded). Some clones in this sample may be carry-over from other donors' samples. This specimen was CD8+ T cells from cultured PBMCs, taken from culture after CMV antigen stimulation. This sequence joins TRBV27 and TRBJ2-3, with D maybe TRBD1 (6 bases). The CDR3 nucleotides read TGTGCCAGCAGTCGAATGTCCGGGACAAGCACAGATACGCAGTATTTT. Protein product: CASSRMSGTSTDTQYF.